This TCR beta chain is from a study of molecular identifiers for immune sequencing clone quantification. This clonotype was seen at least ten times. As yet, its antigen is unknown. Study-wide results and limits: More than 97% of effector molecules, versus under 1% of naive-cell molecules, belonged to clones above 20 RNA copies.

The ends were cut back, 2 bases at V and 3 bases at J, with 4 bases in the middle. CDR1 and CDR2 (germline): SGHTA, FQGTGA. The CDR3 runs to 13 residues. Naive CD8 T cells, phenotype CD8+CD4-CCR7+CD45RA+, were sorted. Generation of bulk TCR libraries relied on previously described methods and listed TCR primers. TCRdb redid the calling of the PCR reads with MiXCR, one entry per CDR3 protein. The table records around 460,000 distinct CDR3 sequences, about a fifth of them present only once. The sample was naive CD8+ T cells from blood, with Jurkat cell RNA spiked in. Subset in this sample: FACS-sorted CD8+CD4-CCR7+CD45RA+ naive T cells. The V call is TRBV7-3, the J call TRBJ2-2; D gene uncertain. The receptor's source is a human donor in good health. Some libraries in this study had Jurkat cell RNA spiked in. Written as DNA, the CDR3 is TGTGCCAGCAGCTTACTAGACACCGGGGAGCTGTTTTTT. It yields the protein CASSLLDTGELFF.